The 22 T cell receptor beta chains given below trace back to one sample, sequenced in a study of shared clonotypes between healthy human individuals. Generated by immunoSEQ multiplex PCR, the TCRdb table keeps only in-frame clones and is missing some. The table records approximately 530,000 clones, about 95% of them present only once. Sequencing was performed on naive CD4+ T cells sorted from blood. Subset noted: CD45RA+ positively selected. The receptors were gathered from a woman aged 25 to 45 in good health.

As concerns this clone: This CDR3 is also generated by other DNA sequences in the sample. The V call is TRBV11-2, the J call TRBJ2-7; 7 bases map to TRBD2. Germline lookup yields CDR1 SGHAT and CDR2 FQNNGV. The CDR3 contains 15 residues. J gave up 1 base and V 4 bases, and 7 bases lay outside the gene matches. CDR3 sequence reads: CASSSPQRGSYEQYF. The CDR3 coding sequence is TGTGCCAGCAGCTCTCCCCAGCGGGGTTCCTACGAGCAGTACTTC.

The CDR3 DNA follows: TGTGCCAGCAGCGCAGGGGAGAACCAGCCCCAGCATTTT. This gives the protein CASSAGENQPQHF. V is TRBV7-8 and J is TRBJ1-5, with D perhaps TRBD1 (6 bases). The length of the CDR3 is 13 residues. Trimming took off 5 bases at V and 7 bases at J, with 12 bases between the two ends. Germline V CDR1 and CDR2: SGHVS, FQNEAQ.

This chain links TRBV6-6 with TRBJ1-5, with 7 bases lining up with TRBD1. The CDR3 extends over 13 amino acids. The germline gives CDR1 MNHNY, CDR2 SVGAGI (reference sequence). J gave up 5 bases and V 4 bases, and 2 bases lay outside the gene matches. The CDR3 DNA sequence: TGTGCCAGCAGTTTTCAGGGGGATCAGCCCCAGCATTTT. This sequence encodes CASSFQGDQPQHF.

The chain couples TRBV6-1 to TRBJ1-5; 8 nucleotides match TRBD1. V lost 7 bases to trimming and J lost 5 bases; unmatched junction nucleotides: 7. CDR1 is MNHNS and CDR2 is SASEGT in the germline V gene. There are 14 residues in the CDR3. CDR3: CASMPGQAHQPQHF. CDR3 in DNA: TGTGCCAGCATGCCGGGACAGGCGCATCAGCCCCAGCATTTT.

The J gene is TRBJ1-2, the V gene TRBV5-6; 9 bases are a match to TRBD1. CDR3 size: 15 residues. Germline-derived CDR1 and CDR2 are SGHDT and YYEEEE. V lost 2 bases to trimming and J lost 3 bases; unmatched junction nucleotides: 5. The CDR3: CASSLQGAQYYGYTF. CDR3 sequence (DNA): TGTGCCAGCAGCTTACAGGGGGCGCAATACTATGGCTACACCTTC.

This chain joins TRBV28 and TRBJ1-5, with TRBD1 as a possible D gene (6 bases). Looked up from germline, CDR1 is MDHEN and CDR2 is SYDVKM. The ends were cut back, 5 bases at V and 6 bases at J, with 14 bases in the middle. The CDR3 has 14 residues. CDR3 nucleotide sequence: TGTGCCAGCAGTGACCCGGGGGCCGTTCAGCCCCAGCATTTT. Translated: CASSDPGAVQPQHF.

The chain uses TRBV5-8 and TRBJ2-2; TRBD1 matches at 7 bases. V was pared by 3 bases and J by 6 bases, with 5 bases of the junction left unmatched. Germline CDR1 SGHTS, CDR2 YDEGEE. The length of the CDR3 is 14 residues. The CDR3 bases are TGTGCCAGCAGCTACGGGACAGTGCCCGGGGAGCTGTTTTTT. Translating it yields CASSYGTVPGELFF.

The chain carries TRBV10-3 and TRBJ2-5; the D is unclear. With the DNA end fitting TRBJ2-7 better, the J assignment may be wrong. The CDR3 has 13 amino acids. Germline V CDR1 and CDR2: ENHRY, SYGVKD. In nucleotides, the CDR3 is TGTGCCATCAGATGGGAAGGTTCCTACGAGCAGTACTTC. Translating it yields CAIRWEGSYEQYF.

The genes are TRBV30 and TRBJ1-5, with 7 bases aligning to TRBD1. The CDR3 runs 17 residues. Germline V gives CDR1 GTSNPN, CDR2 SVGIG (reference sequence). Trimming at V came to 5 bases and at J to 3 bases, leaving 16 bases not matched to a gene. CDR3 amino acids: CAWPGTECSYHNQPQHF. CDR3 in DNA: TGTGCCTGGCCCGGGACAGAGTGCAGTTATCACAATCAGCCCCAGCATTTT.

The J gene is TRBJ1-2, the V gene TRBV11-3; the match to TRBD1 covers 10 bases. CDR1 and CDR2 (germline): SGHNT, YENEEA. V lost 7 bases and J lost 8; bases outside the gene matches: 4. The CDR3 is made up of 12 amino acids. The CDR3 spells CASTTTGGGYTF. CDR3 nucleotide sequence: TGTGCCAGCACCACGACAGGGGGCGGCTACACCTTC. The full variable domain, completed using reference TRBV11-3 and TRBJ1-2, is EAGVVQSPRYKIIEKKQPVAFWCNPISGHNTLYWYLQNLGQGPELLIRYENEEAVDDSQLPKDRFSAERLKGVDSTLKIQPAELGDSAVYLCASTTTGGGYTFGSGTRLTVV.

The rearrangement links TRBV27 to TRBJ2-7, with D possibly being TRBD2 (6 bases). The germline V and J ends were trimmed by 1 base and 6 bases, with 16 bases remaining between them. Germline-derived CDR1 and CDR2 are MNHEY and SMNVEV (reference sequence). CDR3 length equals 15 residues. For the CDR3, the DNA is TGTGCCAGCAGTTTATGGGGGGTCCTAGGGGCCGAGCAGTACTTC. This sequence encodes CASSLWGVLGAEQYF.

As concerns this clone: The same CDR3 arises from other DNA sequences in this sample as well. The V call is TRBV7-3, the J call TRBJ2-3, with 8 bases identical to TRBD1. This CDR3 has 15 amino acids. The V and J ends lost 0 bases and 1 base, in that order; junction bases with no gene match: 0. Germline V lookup: CDR1 SGHTA, CDR2 FQGTGA. Written as DNA, the CDR3 is TGTGCCAGCAGCTTAACGGGACAGGGCACAGATACGCAGTATTTT. Translating it yields CASSLTGQGTDTQYF.

The V and J genes are TRBV19 and TRBJ2-5; 7 nucleotides line up with TRBD1. The J call is uncertain, as TRBJ2-7 better fits the DNA end. Germline V gene sequence: CDR1 LNHDA, CDR2 SQIVND (reference sequence). CDR3 length equals 16 residues. CDR3 bases: TGTGCCAGTAGTATAGCTTCCGGGACAGTATCCTACGAGCAGTACTTC. This sequence encodes CASSIASGTVSYEQYF.

This chain links TRBV6-5 with TRBJ1-5; 8 nucleotides line up with TRBD1. V lost 5 bases, J lost 9 bases, and 6 bases stayed unmatched. This CDR3 region has 13 residues. Per germline, CDR1 MNHEY and CDR2 SVGAGI. The CDR3 sequence is CASSPTRGPPQHF. CDR3 nucleotide sequence: TGTGCCAGCAGTCCCACCAGGGGGCCGCCCCAGCATTTT.

This sequence joins TRBV5-5 and TRBJ1-1, with 8 bases fitting TRBD1. Germline CDR1 is SGHKS and CDR2 is YYEKEE (reference sequence). V dropped 2 bases and J dropped 11; count of bases not matched to a gene: 11. The CDR3 runs to 14 residues. The CDR3 sequence is CASSLTIGQGYAFF. The CDR3 DNA reads as TGTGCCAGCAGCTTAACGATAGGACAGGGTTATGCTTTCTTT.

The rearrangement uses TRBV2 and TRBJ2-2, with 8 bases that match TRBD1. Germline values: CDR1 SNHLY, CDR2 FYNNEI. The CDR3 totals 15 residues. J was trimmed by 5 bases and V by 6 bases; bases with no gene match: 8. The CDR3 spells CASRARGLRTGELFF. Here the CDR3 DNA reads TGTGCCAGCAGGGCCAGGGGGCTAAGGACCGGGGAGCTGTTTTTT.

The CDR3 DNA sequence: TGTGCCAGCAGCACTCCCGGGACAGGGGGCAGGAATGAGCAGTTCTTC. Translating gives CASSTPGTGGRNEQFF. The J gene is TRBJ2-1, the V gene TRBV27; TRBD1 aligns across 12 bases. From germline, CDR1 is MNHEY and CDR2 SMNVEV (reference sequence). The CDR3 consists of 16 residues. V trimming: 6 bases; J trimming: 7 bases; junction bases outside the gene matches: 10.

The table lists this clone with a count of one. The chain recombines TRBV18 with TRBJ1-1; TRBD1 aligns across 7 bases. The trim removed 8 bases at V and 1 base at J, leaving 4 bases unmatched. Germline loops: CDR1 KGHSH, CDR2 LQKENI. This CDR3 has 13 residues. The CDR3 loop is CASRGQTNTEAFF. Written as DNA, the CDR3 is TGTGCCAGCAGGGGACAGACGAACACTGAAGCTTTCTTT.

The genes are TRBV4-1 and TRBJ1-5; no firm D call. Trimming shortened V by 1 base and J by 0 bases, and 10 bases separated the two germline ends. Germline assignment: CDR1 MGHRA and CDR2 YSYEKL. The CDR3 is made up of 16 amino acids. CDR3 protein: CASSQAYGDSNQPQHF. The CDR3 nucleotides are TGCGCCAGCAGCCAAGCTTACGGGGATAGCAATCAGCCCCAGCATTTT.

The chain links TRBV27 to TRBJ2-7, with D possibly matching TRBD1 (7 bases). CDR3 size: 17 residues. In germline, CDR1 is MNHEY, CDR2 SMNVEV (reference sequence). Between the trimmed V and J ends, which lost 3 bases and 5 bases, there was a span of 23 bases. The chain's CDR3 is CASSFWRGGGARDEQYF. CDR3 DNA: TGTGCCAGCAGTTTCTGGCGAGGGGGCGGGGCTCGTGACGAGCAGTACTTC.

The chain carries TRBV4-1 and TRBJ2-1, with a weak D call TRBD2 (6 bases). V lost 4 bases, J lost 4 bases, and 14 bases lay in between. This CDR3 contains 15 residues. CDR1 MGHRA and CDR2 YSYEKL come from the germline V gene. CDR3 sequence reads: CASSLGGLAYNEQFF. The CDR3 region has the DNA TGCGCCAGCAGCCTGGGGGGTCTAGCGTACAATGAGCAGTTCTTC.

The rearrangement joins TRBV28 to TRBJ2-2, with 10 positions matching TRBD2. J lost 5 bases, V lost 5 bases, and 8 bases had no gene match. CDR1 is MDHEN, CDR2 SYDVKM, per germline. The CDR3 length is 16 residues. The CDR3 nucleotides are TGTGCCAGCAGTACATCTAGCGGGAGTTGGACCGGGGAGCTGTTTTTT. The encoded protein is CASSTSSGSWTGELFF.